These 12 T cell receptor beta chains were sequenced from one sample in a study of T cell clonality in common variable immunodeficiency. Study results and caveats: Reportedly, TCR beta sequences from common variable immunodeficiency showed fewer deletions and N-nucleotide insertions.

Antigen specificity for these receptors is unknown. The method was immunoSEQ multiplex PCR; TCRdb's version includes in-frame clones alone and lacks a portion of them. The table lists some 21,000 clones, with no singletons. The sample consisted of peripheral blood mononuclear cells. These receptors all come from a human donor with common variable immunodeficiency.

A few counts support this clone. Sequencing ends 3 residues short of the CDR3 end; the germline J gene provides the rest. V gene TRBV30 combines with J gene TRBJ1-1; 7 nucleotides agree with TRBD1. This CDR3 has 13 residues. Germline V lookup: CDR1 GTSNPN, CDR2 SVGIG (reference sequence). J gave up 5 bases and V 1 base, and 4 bases lay outside the gene matches. The CDR3 protein is CAWSEGGRTEAFF. Partial CDR3 DNA: TGTGCCTGGAGTGAAGGGGGCAGGACTGAA. Based on the CDR3 plus reference TRBV30 and TRBJ1-1, the full variable domain is SQTIHQWPATLVQPVGSPLSLECTVEGTSNPNLYWYRQAAGRGLQLLFYSVGIGQISSEVPQNLSASRPQDRQFILSSKKLLLSDSGFYLCAWSEGGRTEAFFGQGTRLTVV.

On this clone itself: The read ends 3 residues before the CDR3 terminus; that terminus is restored from the germline J gene. The chain couples TRBV19 to TRBJ1-5; perhaps TRBD1 as D (5 bases). Germline V gives CDR1 LNHDA, CDR2 SQIVND (reference sequence). The V end lost 3 bases, the J end lost 1 base, and 10 bases lay between the germline ends. The length of the CDR3 is 15 residues. The sequenced part of the CDR3 DNA is TGTGCCAGTAGTATCACAGGTGACAGCAATCAGCCC. It specifies CASSITGDSNQP. The CDR3 in full is CASSITGDSNQPQHF.

This clone was observed a few times. The read ends 3 residues early relative to the CDR3; the germline J gene fills the gap. This rearrangement joins TRBV7-2 to TRBJ2-6, with a weak D call TRBD1 (6 bases). Trimming took 5 bases from V and 2 from J, leaving 10 bases between them. The CDR3 spans 15 residues. Looked up from germline, CDR1 is SGHTA and CDR2 is FQGNSA. The chain's CDR3 is CASSQPGAGANVLTF. The CDR3 DNA, read in part, is TGTGCCAGCAGCCAACCAGGGGCTGGGGCCAACGTC.

Remarks on this clone: With the read ending 3 residues before the CDR3 end, the germline J gene is used to fill in that end. This chain uses TRBV6-2 or TRBV6-3 with TRBJ2-2; TRBD1 agrees at 7 bases. Germline CDR1 and CDR2: MNHEY and SVGEGT. CDR3 length: 14 residues. Trimming cost V 6 bases and J 1 base; bases outside gene matches: 2. The DNA read from the CDR3 is TGTGCCAGCAGAAGACAGGGGAACACCGGGGAG. Its protein product is CASRRQGNTGE. The CDR3 in full is CASRRQGNTGELFF.

Notes on this clone: The observed sequence ends 3 residues before the CDR3 terminus, with the missing tail filled in from the germline J gene. V and J are TRBV19 and TRBJ1-5, with 7 bases identical to TRBD1. The CDR3 covers 16 residues. Per the germline V gene, CDR1 is LNHDA and CDR2 is SQIVND (reference sequence). Trimming removed 4 bases from V and 0 bases from J; junction bases left unmatched: 6. CDR3 region: CASSTGTAYSNQPQHF. The CDR3 bases that were read are TGTGCCAGTAGTACTGGGACAGCTTATAGCAATCAGCCC.

Of note for this clone: The read gets to within 3 residues of the CDR3 end, and the germline J gene fills in the rest. The gene calls are TRBV19 and TRBJ1-2; D is ambiguous. The germline gives CDR1 LNHDA, CDR2 SQIVND (reference sequence). The CDR3 sequence is 15 residues long. CDR3 bases read: TGTGCCAGTAGTATGAGGGCGGGATTGAGCTACGAG. Protein sequence: CASSMRAGLSYE. The full CDR3 reads CASSMRAGLSYEYTF.

The CDR3 region is CASSIAASTGETQYF. The sequenced part of the CDR3 DNA is TGTGCCAGTAGTATTGCGGCCAGCACCGGGGAGACC. The V and J genes are TRBV19 and TRBJ2-5; D is unresolved. From the germline J gene comes the end of the CDR3, since the read stops 3 residues before it. The CDR3 extends over 15 amino acids. Germline CDR1 and CDR2: LNHDA and SQIVND (reference sequence). Deletions cut 3 bases from V and 5 bases from J, with 16 bases between.

This clone was seen more than once but under ten times. The read is 3 residues too short to cover the CDR3 end, so that end is filled in from the germline J gene. This chain uses TRBV19 with TRBJ2-1; weak D call: TRBD2 (5 bases). In germline, CDR1 is LNHDA, CDR2 SQIVND (reference sequence). This CDR3 is 16 amino acids long. Trimming shortened V by 0 bases and J by 8 bases, and 17 bases separated the two germline ends. The CDR3 spells CASSIDLVYTGYEQFF. CDR3 DNA, as far as it was read: TGTGCCAGTAGTATAGATTTGGTGTATACGGGGTATGAG.

This clone appeared a few times. The sequence runs out 3 residues before the end of the CDR3; the remainder is reconstructed from the germline J gene. The rearrangement uses TRBV18 and TRBJ1-1; 8 bases fit TRBD1. Germline trimming cut 3 bases from V and 1 base from J; bases unmatched to any gene: 4. The germline CDR1 and CDR2 sequences are KGHSH and LQKENI. This CDR3 comprises 15 residues. The DNA read from the CDR3 is TGTGCCAGCTCACCCCAGGGGGCTACGAACACTGAA. It yields the protein CASSPQGATNTE. In full, the CDR3 reads CASSPQGATNTEAFF.

In regard to this clone: The read halts 3 residues ahead of the CDR3 end, with the missing end drawn from the germline J gene. The chain employs TRBV11-1 and TRBJ2-3; TRBD1 matches 7 bases. Losses at the gene ends were 7 bases for V and 0 bases for J; bases not matched to a gene: 4. CDR1 SGHAT and CDR2 FQDESV come from the germline V gene (reference sequence). CDR3 length: 14 residues. CDR3 in amino acids: CASIRGPSTDTQYF. The sequenced part of the CDR3 DNA is TGTGCCAGCATTAGGGGGCCGAGCACAGATACG.

This clone was counted ten times or more. The read terminates 3 residues before the CDR3 end, so the remaining end is supplied by the germline J gene. The rearrangement joins TRBV20-1 to TRBJ2-7; 10 bases agree with TRBD2. The germline V gene encodes CDR1 DFQATT and CDR2 SNEGSKA (reference sequence). The ends lost 6 bases at V and 2 bases at J; junction bases unmatched: 7. This CDR3 is 14 amino acids long. The CDR3 DNA, read in part, is TGCAGTGCAGACAGCGGGAGGGAACCCTACGAG. Its protein product is CSADSGREPYE. The entire CDR3 sequence reads CSADSGREPYEQYF.

This clone turned up a few times. The read ends 3 residues before the CDR3 terminus; that terminus is restored from the germline J gene. The chain couples TRBV19 to TRBJ2-5, with 8 bases aligning to TRBD1. This CDR3 region has 13 residues. Germline CDR1 is LNHDA and CDR2 is SQIVND (reference sequence). V shed 6 bases, J shed 4 bases, and the junction held 4 bases outside the gene matches. CDR3 bases read: TGTGCCAGTAGCGGACAGGGAGGAGAGACC. It is translated as CASSGQGGET. The whole CDR3 is CASSGQGGETQYF.